This T cell receptor (beta chain) was observed in a study of siplizumab effects on memory and regulatory T cells. CDR3 length: 16 amino acids. The junction had 7 bases not matched to a gene; V was cut back by 2 bases and J by 2 bases. CDR1 and CDR2 from the germline V gene are MGHRA and YSYEKL. For every sample, about 10^5 TCR templates were assayed. Sequencing was performed with immunoSEQ multiplex PCR; in TCRdb, only in-frame clones are kept and a portion is missing. The sample includes about 100,000 clones, 75% to 95% of them seen just once. Study-wide results and limits: Naive T cells looked more diverse than memory cells and looked like major alloresponse contributors. Naive or memory phenotype assignment was not possible for roughly 75-96% of proliferating CD4+ or CD8+ clones.

Of note for this clone: Its specificity is not known.

The sample consisted of CD4+ T cells sorted from blood. The TCR originated in a human donor in good health. V gene TRBV4-1 combines with J gene TRBJ2-3; 7 nucleotides agree with TRBD1. The CDR3 sequence: CASSQTRDSHTDTQYF. The CDR3 DNA is TGCGCCAGCAGCCAAACCCGGGACAGCCACACAGATACGCAGTATTTT.